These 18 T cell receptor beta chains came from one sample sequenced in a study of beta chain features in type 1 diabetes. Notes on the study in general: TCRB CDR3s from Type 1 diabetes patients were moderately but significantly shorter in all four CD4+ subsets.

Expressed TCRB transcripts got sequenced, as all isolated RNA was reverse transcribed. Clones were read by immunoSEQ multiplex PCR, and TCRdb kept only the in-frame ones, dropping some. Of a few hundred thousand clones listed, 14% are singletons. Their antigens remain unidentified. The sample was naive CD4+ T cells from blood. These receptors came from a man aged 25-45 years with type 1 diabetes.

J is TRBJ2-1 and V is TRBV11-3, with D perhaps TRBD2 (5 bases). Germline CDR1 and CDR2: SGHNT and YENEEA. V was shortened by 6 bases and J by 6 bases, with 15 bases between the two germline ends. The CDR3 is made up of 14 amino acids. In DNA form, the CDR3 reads TGTGCCAGCAGTTCTAGAAGCGGACCCAATGAGCAGTTCTTC. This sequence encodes CASSSRSGPNEQFF. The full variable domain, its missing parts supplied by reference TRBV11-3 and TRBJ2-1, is EAGVVQSPRYKIIEKKQPVAFWCNPISGHNTLYWYLQNLGQGPELLIRYENEEAVDDSQLPKDRFSAERLKGVDSTLKIQPAELGDSAVYLCASSSRSGPNEQFFGPGTRLTVL.

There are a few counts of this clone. The CDR3 is CASSRLASTDTQYF. The CDR3, as DNA: TGTGCCAGCAGTAGACTAGCCTCTACAGATACGCAGTATTTT. The V gene is TRBV6-6, the J gene TRBJ2-3; TRBD2 matches at 7 bases. Germline trimming cut 5 bases from V and 3 bases from J; bases unmatched to any gene: 5. The CDR3 is made up of 14 amino acids. Germline values: CDR1 MNHNY, CDR2 SVGAGI (reference sequence).

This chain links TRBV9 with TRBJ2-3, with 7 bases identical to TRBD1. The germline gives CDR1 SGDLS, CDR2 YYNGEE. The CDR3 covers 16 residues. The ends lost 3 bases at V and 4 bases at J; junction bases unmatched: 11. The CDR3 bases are TGTGCCAGCAGCGCCAGGGGGACCCTCTCCGCAGATACGCAGTATTTT. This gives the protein CASSARGTLSADTQYF.

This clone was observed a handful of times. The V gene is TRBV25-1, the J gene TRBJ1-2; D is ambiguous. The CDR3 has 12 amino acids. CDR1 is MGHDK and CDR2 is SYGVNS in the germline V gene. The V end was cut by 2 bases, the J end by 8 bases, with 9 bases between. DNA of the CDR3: TGTGCCAGCAGTGAAATCAGCGGAGGCTACACCTTC. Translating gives CASSEISGGYTF.

Here the CDR3 DNA reads TGTGCCAGCAATACGGCAGATACGCAGTATTTT. Residues: CASNTADTQYF. This chain joins TRBV18 and TRBJ2-3; unclear D gene. This CDR3 has 11 residues. Germline CDR1 KGHSH, CDR2 LQKENI. Trimming shortened V by 8 bases and J by 4 bases, and 7 bases separated the two germline ends.

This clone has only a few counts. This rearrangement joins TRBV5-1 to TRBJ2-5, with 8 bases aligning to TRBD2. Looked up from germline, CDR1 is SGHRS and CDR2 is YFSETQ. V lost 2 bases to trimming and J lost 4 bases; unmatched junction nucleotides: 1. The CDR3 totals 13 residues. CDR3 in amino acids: CASSFGGGETQYF. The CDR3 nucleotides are TGCGCCAGCAGCTTCGGGGGGGGAGAGACCCAGTACTTC.

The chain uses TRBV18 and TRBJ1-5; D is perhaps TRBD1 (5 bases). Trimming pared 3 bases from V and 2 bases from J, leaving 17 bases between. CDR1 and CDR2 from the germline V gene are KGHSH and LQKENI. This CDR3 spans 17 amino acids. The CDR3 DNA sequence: TGTGCCAGCTCACCCCAGGGCAGGGTGAGTGGCAATCAGCCCCAGCATTTT. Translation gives CASSPQGRVSGNQPQHF.

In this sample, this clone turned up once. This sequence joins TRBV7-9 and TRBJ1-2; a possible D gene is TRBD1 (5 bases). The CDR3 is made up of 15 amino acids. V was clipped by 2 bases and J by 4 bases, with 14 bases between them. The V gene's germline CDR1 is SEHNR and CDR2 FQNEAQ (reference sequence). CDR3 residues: CASSLHGQGTYGYTF. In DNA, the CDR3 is TGTGCCAGCAGCTTACATGGGCAGGGAACCTATGGCTACACCTTC.

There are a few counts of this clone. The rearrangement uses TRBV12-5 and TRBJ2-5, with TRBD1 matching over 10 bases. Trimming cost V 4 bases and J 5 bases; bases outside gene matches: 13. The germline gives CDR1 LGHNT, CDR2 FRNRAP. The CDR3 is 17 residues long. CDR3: CASGSYAGTGEWETQYF. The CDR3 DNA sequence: TGTGCTAGTGGTTCCTATGCCGGGACAGGGGAGTGGGAGACCCAGTACTTC.

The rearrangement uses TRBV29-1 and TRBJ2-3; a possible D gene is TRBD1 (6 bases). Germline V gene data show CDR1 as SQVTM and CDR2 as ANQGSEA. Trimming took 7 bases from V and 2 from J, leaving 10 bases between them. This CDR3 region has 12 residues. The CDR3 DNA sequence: TGCAGCGCCCGGGACAACACAGATACGCAGTATTTT. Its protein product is CSARDNTDTQYF.

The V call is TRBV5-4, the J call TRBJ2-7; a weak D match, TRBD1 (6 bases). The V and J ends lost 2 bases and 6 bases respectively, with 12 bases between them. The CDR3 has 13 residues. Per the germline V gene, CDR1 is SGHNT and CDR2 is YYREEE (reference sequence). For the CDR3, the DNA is TGTGCCAGCAGCTTACAGACAGGACGCGAGCAGTACTTC. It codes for CASSLQTGREQYF.

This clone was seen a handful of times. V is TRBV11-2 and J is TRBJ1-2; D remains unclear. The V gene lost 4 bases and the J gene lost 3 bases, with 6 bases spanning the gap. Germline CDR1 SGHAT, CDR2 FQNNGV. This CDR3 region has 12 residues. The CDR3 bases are TGTGCCAGCAGCTCCAGTGACTATGGCTACACCTTC. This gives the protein CASSSSDYGYTF.

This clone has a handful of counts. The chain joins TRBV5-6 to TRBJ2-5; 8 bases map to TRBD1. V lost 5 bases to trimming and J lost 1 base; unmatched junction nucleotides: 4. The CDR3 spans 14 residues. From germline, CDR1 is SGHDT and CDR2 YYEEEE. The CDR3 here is CASRQQGGQETQYF. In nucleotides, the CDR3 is TGTGCCAGCAGGCAACAGGGGGGCCAAGAGACCCAGTACTTC.

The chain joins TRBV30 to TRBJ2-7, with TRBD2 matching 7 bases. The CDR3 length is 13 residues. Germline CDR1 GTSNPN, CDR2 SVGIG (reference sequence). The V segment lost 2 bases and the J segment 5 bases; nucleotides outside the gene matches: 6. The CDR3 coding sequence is TGTGCCTGGAGTTCCGCGGGGGAGCACGAGCAGTACTTC. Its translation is CAWSSAGEHEQYF.

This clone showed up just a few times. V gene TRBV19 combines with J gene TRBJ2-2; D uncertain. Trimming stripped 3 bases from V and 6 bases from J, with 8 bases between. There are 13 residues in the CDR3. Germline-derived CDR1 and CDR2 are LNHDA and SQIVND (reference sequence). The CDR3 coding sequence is TGTGCCAGTAGTATCCCAACTTCCGGGGAGCTGTTTTTT. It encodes CASSIPTSGELFF.

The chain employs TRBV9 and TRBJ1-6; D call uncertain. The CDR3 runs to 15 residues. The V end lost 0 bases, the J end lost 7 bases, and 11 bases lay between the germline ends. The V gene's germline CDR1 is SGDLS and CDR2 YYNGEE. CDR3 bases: TGTGCCAGCAGCGTAGATACAGTTACCAATTCACCCCTCCACTTT. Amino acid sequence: CASSVDTVTNSPLHF.

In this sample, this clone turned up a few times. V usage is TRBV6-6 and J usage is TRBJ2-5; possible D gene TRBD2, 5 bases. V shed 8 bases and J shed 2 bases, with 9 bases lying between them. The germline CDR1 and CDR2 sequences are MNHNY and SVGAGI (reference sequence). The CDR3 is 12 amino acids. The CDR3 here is CASGLLQETQYF. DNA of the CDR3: TGTGCCAGCGGACTGCTTCAAGAGACCCAGTACTTC.

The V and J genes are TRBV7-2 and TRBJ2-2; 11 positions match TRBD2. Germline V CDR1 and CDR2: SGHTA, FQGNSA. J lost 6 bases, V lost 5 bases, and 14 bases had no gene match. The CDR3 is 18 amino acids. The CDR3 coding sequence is TGTGCCAGCAGCCCCAGTAGCGGGAGGGCCGGGGGAGCCGGGGAGCTGTTTTTT. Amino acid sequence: CASSPSSGRAGGAGELFF.